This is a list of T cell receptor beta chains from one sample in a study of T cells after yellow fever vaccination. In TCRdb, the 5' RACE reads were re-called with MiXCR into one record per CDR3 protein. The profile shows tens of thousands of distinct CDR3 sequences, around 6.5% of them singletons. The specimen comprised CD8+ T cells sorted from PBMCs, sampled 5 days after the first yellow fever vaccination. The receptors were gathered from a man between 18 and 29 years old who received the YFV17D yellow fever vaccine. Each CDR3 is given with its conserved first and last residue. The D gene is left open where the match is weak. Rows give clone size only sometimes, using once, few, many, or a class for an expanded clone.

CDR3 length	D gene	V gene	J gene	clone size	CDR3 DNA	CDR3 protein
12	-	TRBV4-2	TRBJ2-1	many	TGTGCCAGCAGCCAAGAAGAAGCCGAGCAGTTCTTC	CASSQEEAEQFF
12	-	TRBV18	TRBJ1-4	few	TGTGCCAGCTCAAAGGTGGGCGAAAAACTGTTTTTT	CASSKVGEKLFF
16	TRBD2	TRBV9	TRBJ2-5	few	TGTGCCAGCAGCGTAGAACCCGGGGGGGTTTTAGAGACCCAGTACTTC	CASSVEPGGVLETQYF
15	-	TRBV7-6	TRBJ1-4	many	TGTGCCAGCAGCTTAGCTCCATCAACTAATGAAAAACTGTTTTTT	CASSLAPSTNEKLFF
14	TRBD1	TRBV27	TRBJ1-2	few	TGTGCCAGCAGCCCGGGACAGCTAGGCTATGGCTACACCTTC	CASSPGQLGYGYTF
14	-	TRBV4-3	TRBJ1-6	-	TGCGCCAGCAGCCAGTGTCAGGGTGGTTCACCCCTCCACTTT	CASSQCQGGSPLHF
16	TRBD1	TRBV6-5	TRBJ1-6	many	TGTGCCAGCAGTCACCGACAGGGAGGACCGAATTCACCCCTCCACTTT	CASSHRQGGPNSPLHF
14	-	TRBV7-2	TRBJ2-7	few	TGTGCCAGCAGCTTAGTAGGAATTTCCTACGAGCAGTACTTC	CASSLVGISYEQYF
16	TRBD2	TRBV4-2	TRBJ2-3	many	TGTGCCAGCAGCCAAGATATGAGCGGGGGAGCAGATACGCAGTATTTT	CASSQDMSGGADTQYF
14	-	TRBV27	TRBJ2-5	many	TGTGCCAGCAGTCCCCGACACCTATGGGAGACCCAGTACTTC	CASSPRHLWETQYF
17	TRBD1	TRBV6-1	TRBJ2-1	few	TGTGCCAGCACCAACCGCAGGGCAGGGGGTACCTACAATGAGCAGTTCTTC	CASTNRRAGGTYNEQFF
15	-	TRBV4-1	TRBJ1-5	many	TGCGCCAGCAGCCCGGTAGAGGGGAGCAATCAGCCCCAGCATTTT	CASSPVEGSNQPQHF
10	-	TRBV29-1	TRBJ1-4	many	TGCAGCGCTTTTAATGAAAAACTGTTTTTT	CSAFNEKLFF
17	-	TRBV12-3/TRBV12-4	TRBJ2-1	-	TGTCCCAGCAGTTTACCCCGAGACACGAGCTCCTCCAATGAGCAGTTCTTC	CPSSLPRDTSSSNEQFF
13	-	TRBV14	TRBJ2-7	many	TGTGCCAGCAGCCAATTGAAGACCTACGAGCAGTACTTC	CASSQLKTYEQYF
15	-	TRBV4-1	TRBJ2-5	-	TGCGCCAGCAGCCAAGATCCCGGGGTACCTGAGACCCAGTACTTC	CASSQDPGVPETQYF
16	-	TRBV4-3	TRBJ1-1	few	TGCGCCAGCAGCCCCGAAGGAGGGCACATGAACACTGAAGCTTTCTTT	CASSPEGGHMNTEAFF
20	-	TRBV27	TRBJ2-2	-	TGTGCCAGCAGTCCCTCTTCCCGGGCCAGGGCAGGGTCTAACACCGGGGAGCTGTTTTTT	CASSPSSRARAGSNTGELFF
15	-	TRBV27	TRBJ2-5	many	TGTGCCAGCAGTTCTTTTGTGGCGGATACAGAGACCCAGTACTTC	CASSSFVADTETQYF
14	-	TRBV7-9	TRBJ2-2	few	TGTGCCAGAGCCCCTCCGGGGGCGACCGGGGAGCTGTTTTTT	CARAPPGATGELFF
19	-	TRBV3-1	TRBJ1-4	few	TGTGCCAGCAGCCGGCCCCGCTTGCTATGGGAGGGCCATAATGAAAAACTGTTTTTT	CASSRPRLLWEGHNEKLFF
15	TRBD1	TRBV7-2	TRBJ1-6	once	TGTGCCAGCAGCTTAAGGGGGCCCCAGGGTTCACCCCTCCACTTT	CASSLRGPQGSPLHF
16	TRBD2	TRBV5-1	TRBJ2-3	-	TGCGCCAGCAGCTTGGAGTCGCGGGGGGCCACAGATACGCAGTATTTT	CASSLESRGATDTQYF
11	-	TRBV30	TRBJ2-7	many	TGTGCCGGGCGGGGCATGAGGGAGCAGTACTTC	CAGRGMREQYF
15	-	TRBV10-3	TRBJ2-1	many	TGTGCCATCAGTGTAGAGGGAATTACCTACAATGAGCAGTTCTTC	CAISVEGITYNEQFF
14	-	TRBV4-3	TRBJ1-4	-	TGCGCCAGCAGCCAACGGCCGGGACCCGAAAAACTGTTTTTT	CASSQRPGPEKLFF
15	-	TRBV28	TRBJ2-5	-	TGTGCCAGCAGTTTCAGGATAGGAGAAATAGAGACCCAGTACTTC	CASSFRIGEIETQYF